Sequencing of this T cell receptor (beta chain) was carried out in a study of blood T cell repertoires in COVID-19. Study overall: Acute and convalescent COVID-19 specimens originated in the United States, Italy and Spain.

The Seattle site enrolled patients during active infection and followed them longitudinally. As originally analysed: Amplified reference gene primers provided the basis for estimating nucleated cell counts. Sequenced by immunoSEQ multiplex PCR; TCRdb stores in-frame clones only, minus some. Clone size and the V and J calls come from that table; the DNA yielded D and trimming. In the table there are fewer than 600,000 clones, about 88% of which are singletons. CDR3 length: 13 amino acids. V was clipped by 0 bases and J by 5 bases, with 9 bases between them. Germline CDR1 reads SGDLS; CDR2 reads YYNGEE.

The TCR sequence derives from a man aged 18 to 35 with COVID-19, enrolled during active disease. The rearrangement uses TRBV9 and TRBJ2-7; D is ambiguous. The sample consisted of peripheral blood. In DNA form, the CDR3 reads TGTGCCAGCAGCGTAGGTTTCCAGGACGAGCAGTACTTC. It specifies CASSVGFQDEQYF.